These T cell receptor beta chains were read from a single sample in a study of blood T cell repertoires in COVID-19. Clones were sequenced by immunoSEQ multiplex PCR, and TCRdb holds only the in-frame ones, with some missing. The table lists 350,000 to 550,000 clones, approximately 90% of them singletons. The specimen sequenced was PBMCs or T cells enriched from blood (not recorded which). The source of these receptors is a man aged 30 to 39 who had recovered from COVID-19. CDR3s include the opening cysteine and the closing phenylalanine or tryptophan. The D gene is left open where the match is weak. Rows may omit the clone size; those that give it use once, few, many or a size class.

j_call d_call v_call clone_size cdr3_nt cdr3_aa
TRBJ1-5 TRBD1 TRBV19 . TGTGCCAGTAGTATAGAGACAGGGTTTCGACAGCCCCAGCATTTT CASSIETGFRQPQHF
TRBJ1-1 . TRBV7-9 few TGTGCCAGCAGCTTAGCCAGACAGGATGGTACTTTCTTT CASSLARQDGTFF
TRBJ2-5 . TRBV5-1 once TGCGCCAGCAGCCCTAGGGAGGGCCAGGGGGAGACCCAGTACTTC CASSPREGQGETQYF
TRBJ2-7 TRBD2 TRBV2 . TGTGCCAGCCGGTGGACTAGCGGAACCTACGAGCAGTACTTC CASRWTSGTYEQYF
TRBJ2-1 . TRBV18 . TGTGCCAGCTCCCTAGCCCCTACAAGCTCCTACAATGAGCAGTTCTTC CASSLAPTSSYNEQFF
TRBJ2-1 TRBD2 TRBV12-3/TRBV12-4 . TGTGCCAGCAAACCGGGACTAGCCGGATCCCAGTTCTTC CASKPGLAGSQFF
TRBJ2-2 . TRBV4-1 . TGCGCCAGCAGCCCTAAAGCTCCGGGACAAAACACCGGGGAGCTGTTTTTT CASSPKAPGQNTGELFF
TRBJ1-2 TRBD1 TRBV28 . TGTGCCAGCAGTTTCCCAGGGGGGGGCTACACCTTC CASSFPGGGYTF
TRBJ1-5 . TRBV3-1/TRBV3-2 . TGTGCCAGCAGCCAAGATCTGACAGGCAATCAGCCCCAGCATTTT CASSQDLTGNQPQHF
TRBJ1-1 TRBD1 TRBV28 once TGTGCCAGCAGTTTAGGGCGACAGGGCACTGAAGCTTTCTTT CASSLGRQGTEAFF
TRBJ1-4 . TRBV15 . TGTGCCACCAGCAGCCTGATGGGAGCAACTAATGAAAAACTGTTTTTT CATSSLMGATNEKLFF
TRBJ2-3 TRBD2 TRBV5-1 . TGCGCCAGCAGCTTGGCCGGGCGGGGGACAGATACGCAGTATTTT CASSLAGRGTDTQYF
TRBJ1-3 . TRBV15 . TGTGCCACCAGCGAGGTTCAAGGTGGAAACACCATATATTTT CATSEVQGGNTIYF
TRBJ2-7 . TRBV5-1 . TGCGCCAGCAGCCAAGAAACAGGGACCTCCCGCCACTTC CASSQETGTSRHF
TRBJ2-7 TRBD2 TRBV10-3 . TGTGCCATCAGTGATGCTAGCGGGATTTTATTGTACTTC CAISDASGILLYF
TRBJ2-6 TRBD1 TRBV19 . TGTGCCAGTAAGACAGGGGCAAGCTCTGGGGCCAACGTCCTGACTTTC CASKTGASSGANVLTF
TRBJ1-3 . TRBV7-2 . TGTGCCAGCAGCTTACAGGTTCGCTCTGGAAACACCATATATTTT CASSLQVRSGNTIYF
TRBJ2-1 . TRBV10-1 . TGCGCCAGCAGCCCGGGACTTAAATACAATGAGCAGTTCTTC CASSPGLKYNEQFF
TRBJ2-7 . TRBV24-1 . TGTGCCACCAGTGACGGACCGGAGGTTTCTGACGAGCAGTACTTC CATSDGPEVSDEQYF
TRBJ2-2 . TRBV5-4 . TGTGCCAGCAGCCCAGGGGCCGGGGAGCTGTTTTTT CASSPGAGELFF
TRBJ2-5 . TRBV9 few TGTGCCAGCAGCGTGGGGGTAGCGGAAGAGACCCAGTACTTC CASSVGVAEETQYF
TRBJ2-1 . TRBV7-2 . TGTGCCAGCAACACAGTCCCCCGGAATGAGCAGTTCTTC CASNTVPRNEQFF
TRBJ1-6 . TRBV9 . TGTGCCAGCAGCACGCGACAGTTCAATTCACCCCTCCACTTT CASSTRQFNSPLHF
TRBJ1-5 . TRBV27 once TGTGCCAGCAGTTTAAGGGGGTCGGAACAGCCCCAGCATTTT CASSLRGSEQPQHF
TRBJ2-6 . TRBV4-1 . TGCGCCAGCAGCCAAGAAGGAATTGGAGGGTTCGGGGCCAACGTCCTGACTTTC CASSQEGIGGFGANVLTF
TRBJ1-2 TRBD1 TRBV4-1 . TGCGCCAGCAGCCCGGTGGACAGGAATAACTATGGCTACACCTTC CASSPVDRNNYGYTF
TRBJ1-1 TRBD1 TRBV11-2 . TGTGCCAGCAGTTCCTCGGGACAGACTGAAGCTTTCTTT CASSSSGQTEAFF
TRBJ2-3 TRBD2 TRBV15 . TGTGCCACGAGACTAGCTCTGAGCACAGATACGCAGTATTTT CATRLALSTDTQYF
TRBJ2-7 . TRBV15 . TGTGCCACCAGCAGAGATCTTGGGCGGAGGGACTTC CATSRDLGRRDF
TRBJ2-1 TRBD2 TRBV12-3/TRBV12-4 . TGTGCCAGCACCAAACTAGCGGGGCCCCAATTCTTC CASTKLAGPQFF
TRBJ1-1 TRBD1 TRBV5-6 . TGTGCCAGCAGCTTGGAGGAGGGGGCAACTGGCACTGAAGCTTTCTTT CASSLEEGATGTEAFF
TRBJ2-7 TRBD2 TRBV7-9 . TGTGCCAGCAGTCTTGGACTAGCGGGCCACGAGCAGTACTTC CASSLGLAGHEQYF
TRBJ2-1 TRBD2 TRBV6-5 . TGTGCCACCTCCCGAAGCGGGAGGTCTTACAATGAGCAGTTCTTC CATSRSGRSYNEQFF
TRBJ1-5 . TRBV28 . TGTGCCAGCAGTTTACCCCCCCCTTGGCCCCAGCATTTT CASSLPPPWPQHF
TRBJ1-2 TRBD1 TRBV9 . TGTGCCAGCAGCACCCAAGGGACAGGGCCTGGAGGCTACACCTTC CASSTQGTGPGGYTF
TRBJ2-3 TRBD2 TRBV19 . TGTGCCAGTAACCCCCGTAGCGGGACAGATACGCAGTATTTT CASNPRSGTDTQYF
TRBJ2-1 TRBD1 TRBV9 few TGTGCCAGCAGCGTAGACGACAGGGTCAATGAGCAGTTCTTC CASSVDDRVNEQFF
TRBJ2-3 . TRBV7-6 . TGTGCCAGCAGCTTAGCCAGAACAGATACGCAGTATTTT CASSLARTDTQYF
TRBJ2-3 TRBD1 TRBV7-7 . TGTGCCAGCAGCTTAGGCCCAACGGGACAGGGGGATACGCAGTATTTT CASSLGPTGQGDTQYF
TRBJ2-3 . TRBV5-1 . TGCGCCAGCAGCTTGGCACCTATATCCACAGATACGCAGTATTTT CASSLAPISTDTQYF
TRBJ1-3 TRBD1 TRBV7-6 . TGTGCCAGCAGCGGAGAGGACAGGGCTTCTGGAAACACCATATATTTT CASSGEDRASGNTIYF
TRBJ1-6 TRBD1 TRBV19 . TGTGCCAGTAGTCCCGGACAGGGGACGAAGTCACCCCTCCACTTT CASSPGQGTKSPLHF
TRBJ1-2 . TRBV20-1 . TGCAGTGCTCTGAGCGAGAATGGCTACACCTTC CSALSENGYTF
TRBJ2-1 TRBD2 TRBV27 . TGTGCCAGCAGGCCGACTAGCGGGAGGATGGATGAGCAGTTCTTC CASRPTSGRMDEQFF
TRBJ1-2 . TRBV28 . TGTGCCAGCAGTTTGGACAATGGCTACACCTTC CASSLDNGYTF
TRBJ2-7 TRBD2 TRBV6-5 . TGTGCCAGCAGTTACTCGTCGGGACTAGCGGGAGGGCAGCAGTACTTC CASSYSSGLAGGQQYF
TRBJ2-2 . TRBV7-9 . TGTGCCAGCAGCTTCAGGATCTCGAACACCGGGGAGCTGTTTTTT CASSFRISNTGELFF
TRBJ2-7 TRBD2 TRBV2 few TGTGCCAGCAGTGGTAGTAGCGGGAGTGAGTACTTC CASSGSSGSEYF
TRBJ2-3 TRBD2 TRBV10-3 . TGTGCCATCATGGAGCGGGAGGGCACAGATACGCAGTATTTT CAIMEREGTDTQYF
TRBJ1-2 TRBD1 TRBV5-4 few TGTGCCAGCAGCTTGGGGTGGACAGGAGAAGGCTACACCTTC CASSLGWTGEGYTF
TRBJ2-3 . TRBV11-2 once TGTGCCAGCAGCTTAAGTCTGGCGGCCCGCACAGATACGCAGTATTTT CASSLSLAARTDTQYF